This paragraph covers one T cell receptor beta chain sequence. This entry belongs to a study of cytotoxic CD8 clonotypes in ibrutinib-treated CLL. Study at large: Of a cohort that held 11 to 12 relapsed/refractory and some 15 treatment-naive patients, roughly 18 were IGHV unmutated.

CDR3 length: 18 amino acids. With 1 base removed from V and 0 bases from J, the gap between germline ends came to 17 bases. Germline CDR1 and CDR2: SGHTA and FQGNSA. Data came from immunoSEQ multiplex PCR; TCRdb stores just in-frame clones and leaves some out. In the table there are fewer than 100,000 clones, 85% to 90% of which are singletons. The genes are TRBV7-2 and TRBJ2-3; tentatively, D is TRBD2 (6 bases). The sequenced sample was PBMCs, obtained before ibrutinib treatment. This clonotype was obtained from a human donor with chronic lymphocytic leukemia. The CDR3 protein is CASSLVARDLTSTDTQYF. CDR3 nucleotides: TGTGCCAGCAGCTTAGTTGCCCGGGACTTAACTAGCACAGATACGCAGTATTTT.